These 18 T cell receptor beta chains were all obtained from the same sample, sequenced in a study of blood T cell repertoires in COVID-19. Measured with immunoSEQ multiplex PCR; TCRdb has only the in-frame clones, and not every one. The data contain about 180,000 clones, more than 85% of them singletons. The sample comprised peripheral blood. The receptors derive from a woman in her 30s with active or convalescent COVID-19.

The V gene is TRBV7-9, the J gene TRBJ2-7; D may be TRBD2 (6 bases). The CDR3 has 14 residues. Germline CDR1 reads SEHNR; CDR2 reads FQNEAQ (reference sequence). Trimming stripped 1 base from V and 1 base from J, with 8 bases between. CDR3 in amino acids: CASSLVAGSYEQYF. CDR3 bases: TGTGCCAGCAGCTTAGTCGCGGGATCCTACGAGCAGTACTTC. The full variable domain, in which reference TRBV7-9 and TRBJ2-7 provide the parts outside the CDR3, is DTGVSQNPRHKITKRGQNVTFRCDPISEHNRLYWYRQTLGQGPEFLTYFQNEAQLEKSRLLSDRFSAERPKGSFSTLEIQRTEQGDSAMYLCASSLVAGSYEQYFGPGTRLTVT.

Concerning this clone: Because the CDR3's place on the DNA is in doubt, the DNA is left out and the CDR3 is given as listed by TCRdb. The chain carries TRBV27 and TRBJ2-2; the table names TRBD1, a call not compared with the DNA. The CDR3 sequence runs 15 residues, both termini included. The germline V gene has CDR1 MNHEY and CDR2 SMNVEV (reference sequence). The CDR3: CASSSDSFGAGELFF.

This rearrangement joins TRBV5-4 to TRBJ2-3, with 11 bases lining up with TRBD1. Germline trimming cut 0 bases from V and 2 bases from J; bases unmatched to any gene: 2. CDR1 and CDR2 (germline): SGHNT, YYREEE (reference sequence). The CDR3 has 16 amino acids. CDR3 sequence: CASSLGTGGFTDTQYF. CDR3 in DNA: TGTGCCAGCAGCTTGGGGACAGGGGGCTTCACAGATACGCAGTATTTT.

The chain couples TRBV10-1 to TRBJ2-3, with TRBD2 matching 11 bases. Germline values: CDR1 WNHNN, CDR2 SYGVQD (reference sequence). The CDR3 is made up of 15 amino acids. V gave up 3 bases and J gave up 4 bases; unmatched junction bases: 3. The chain's CDR3 is CASSDTSGRSDTQYF. CDR3 DNA sequence: TGCGCCAGCAGTGATACTAGCGGGAGATCAGATACGCAGTATTTT.

This sequence joins TRBV10-1 and TRBJ1-6, with D hard to call. V was trimmed by 2 bases and J by 10 bases, leaving 6 bases between them. The CDR3 is 12 amino acids. The germline V gene encodes CDR1 WNHNN and CDR2 SYGVQD (reference sequence). The CDR3 region has the DNA TGCGCCAGCAGTGAGGGCCCCTCACCCCTCCACTTT. Translated, it gives CASSEGPSPLHF.

This chain joins TRBV15 and TRBJ2-7, with D perhaps matching TRBD2 (6 bases). The germline CDR1 and CDR2 sequences are LNHNV and YYDKDF (reference sequence). With 0 bases removed from V and 0 bases from J, the gap between germline ends came to 9 bases. The CDR3 has 15 amino acids. The CDR3 bases are TGTGCCACCAGCAGAGAGGGGAGGAGCTCCTACGAGCAGTACTTC. It codes for CATSREGRSSYEQYF.

The J gene is TRBJ2-1, the V gene TRBV2; TRBD2 agrees at 10 bases. J lost 7 bases, V lost 5 bases, and 11 bases had no gene match. There are 16 residues in the CDR3. Germline-derived CDR1 and CDR2 are SNHLY and FYNNEI. The CDR3 sequence: CASSRGPSGGQNEQFF. CDR3 sequence (DNA): TGTGCCAGCAGTCGAGGGCCTAGCGGGGGCCAGAATGAGCAGTTCTTC.

This sequence joins TRBV6-6 and TRBJ1-6; 7 nucleotides line up with TRBD1. Trimming took 6 bases from V and 0 from J; bases not matched to a gene: 8. Germline CDR1 and CDR2: MNHNY and SVGAGI (reference sequence). The CDR3 has 17 amino acids. The CDR3 sequence: CASSRQGQSSYNSPLHF. CDR3 coding DNA: TGTGCCAGCAGCCGACAGGGACAGAGCTCCTATAATTCACCCCTCCACTTT.

The sample holds one count of this clone. The V call is TRBV11-3, the J call TRBJ2-7; possibly TRBD1 for D (5 bases). The ends were cut back, 2 bases at V and 2 bases at J, with 13 bases in the middle. The CDR3 loop spans 15 amino acids. Germline V gene sequence: CDR1 SGHNT, CDR2 YENEEA. CDR3 in DNA: TGTGCCAGCAGCTTATTGACAGCTTATACCTACGAGCAGTACTTC. It translates to CASSLLTAYTYEQYF.

The V and J genes are TRBV28 and TRBJ2-7; possibly TRBD1 for D (5 bases). Trimming left V 6 bases short and J 3 bases short, with 9 bases between. Germline CDR1 reads MDHEN; CDR2 reads SYDVKM. This CDR3 comprises 12 residues. CDR3 coding DNA: TGTGCCAGCAGACTCCAGGGCTACGAGCAGTACTTC. Translation: CASRLQGYEQYF.

The DNA of the CDR3 is TGTGCCAGCAGCTTAGGGGACAGGGGGTGGAACACTGAAGCTTTCTTT. Translation gives CASSLGDRGWNTEAFF. The chain couples TRBV13 to TRBJ1-1; 10 bases match TRBD1. The CDR3 has 16 amino acids. Germline V gene sequence: CDR1 PRHDT, CDR2 FYEKMQ (reference sequence). The ends lost 0 bases at V and 1 base at J; junction bases unmatched: 2.

The rearrangement uses TRBV29-1 and TRBJ2-5; 13 bases fit TRBD2. The CDR3 has 17 residues. Trimming took 1 base from V and 5 from J; bases not matched to a gene: 10. The germline gives CDR1 SQVTM, CDR2 ANQGSEA. The CDR3 DNA sequence: TGCAGCGTTGAAGGTTTTAAAAAGACTAGCGGGAGGGAGACCCAGTACTTC. It specifies CSVEGFKKTSGRETQYF.

The DNA of the CDR3 is TGTGCCAGCAGCTTAGTAGACAAAGCGGGAGGCCTGCCGGATGAGCAGTTCTTC. The encoded protein is CASSLVDKAGGLPDEQFF. The chain recombines TRBV13 with TRBJ2-1; 9 bases fit TRBD2. The CDR3 contains 18 residues. Germline CDR1 is PRHDT and CDR2 is FYEKMQ (reference sequence). Trimming cost V 1 base and J 8 bases; bases outside gene matches: 15.

Comment on this clone: The junction differs from germline at one of its ends, possibly a read error. V usage is TRBV23-1 and J usage is TRBJ1-1, with TRBD1 identical over 7 bases. TRBV23-1 carries the ORF label, with uncertain function. The CDR3 covers 17 residues. This chain's CDR3 is CASSESRRGGEDTEAFF. In DNA, the CDR3 is TGCGCCAGCAGTGAATCCAGGAGAGGGGGCGAGGACACTGAAGCTTTCTTT.

This clone was picked up a small number of times. This chain connects TRBV6-6 to TRBJ1-4; a weak D match, TRBD1 (5 bases). Germline assignment: CDR1 MNHNY and CDR2 SVGAGI (reference sequence). The CDR3 is 12 residues long. The ends were cut back, 5 bases at V and 8 bases at J, with 9 bases in the middle. The CDR3 protein is CASSAGGEKLFF. CDR3 bases: TGTGCCAGCAGTGCGGGGGGGGAAAAACTGTTTTTT.

This clone was counted once. The chain couples TRBV5-1 to TRBJ2-2, with 9 bases identical to TRBD2. The length of the CDR3 is 16 residues. Germline lookup yields CDR1 SGHRS and CDR2 YFSETQ. Losses at the gene ends were 1 base for V and 4 bases for J; bases not matched to a gene: 5. CDR3 coding DNA: TGCGCCAGCAGCTTGTGGAGCGGGAGGAGCACCGGGGAGCTGTTTTTT. Residues: CASSLWSGRSTGELFF. The full variable domain, rest sourced from reference TRBV5-1 and TRBJ2-2, is KAGVTQTPRYLIKTRGQQVTLSCSPISGHRSVSWYQQTPGQGLQFLFEYFSETQRNKGNFPGRFSGRQFSNSRSEMNVSTLELGDSALYLCASSLWSGRSTGELFFGEGSRLTVL.

CDR3 region: CASSSTGGRSPLHF. The DNA of the CDR3 is TGTGCCAGCAGTTCGACAGGGGGGAGATCACCCCTCCACTTT. The chain combines TRBV27 with TRBJ1-6; 9 bases line up with TRBD1. Germline V CDR1 and CDR2: MNHEY, SMNVEV (reference sequence). The CDR3 consists of 14 residues. Trimming at V came to 4 bases and at J to 10 bases, leaving 5 bases not matched to a gene.

The rearrangement uses TRBV4-1 and TRBJ2-7, with TRBD2 identical over 7 bases. Germline CDR1 and CDR2: MGHRA and YSYEKL. Trimming took 1 base from V and 4 from J; bases not matched to a gene: 7. CDR3 size: 15 residues. CDR3 in DNA: TGCGCCAGCAGCCAAGGTCAGCGGGATTATTACGAGCAGTACTTC. Translation gives CASSQGQRDYYEQYF.